Included here is one T cell receptor (beta chain) sequence, with context. What it recognizes is unknown. These data belong to a study of shared clonotypes between healthy human individuals. Study findings and constraints: Relative to memory subsets, naive subsets generally showed larger estimated richness.

Sequencing used immunoSEQ multiplex PCR; TCRdb keeps in-frame clones, though not all of them. Among approximately 2,000,000 clones, under 95% were seen once, and the ten largest hold 0.37%. The CDR3 runs to 16 residues. Trimming removed 1 base at V and 6 bases at J, with 18 bases between. Germline CDR1 and CDR2: SGHRS and YFSETQ. V usage is TRBV5-1 and J usage is TRBJ2-3; a weak D match, TRBD1 (5 bases). Source material: naive CD4+ T cells from PBMCs. The subset: CD45RA+ positively selected. The TCR comes from a man in his late teens or twenties in good health. Some clones in this sample may be carry-over from other donors' samples. In DNA, the CDR3 is TGCGCCAGCAGCTTGACGGACATCGTCTTCTCTGATACGCAGTATTTT. Encoded protein: CASSLTDIVFSDTQYF. Drawing the rest from reference TRBV5-1 and TRBJ2-3, the complete variable domain is KAGVTQTPRYLIKTRGQQVTLSCSPISGHRSVSWYQQTPGQGLQFLFEYFSETQRNKGNFPGRFSGRQFSNSRSEMNVSTLELGDSALYLCASSLTDIVFSDTQYFGPGTRLTVL.